Below are 18 T cell receptor beta chains sequenced from a single sample in a study of response to subunit inactivated influenza vaccine. Each CDR3 protein gets one entry after TCRdb re-called the RT-PCR reads with MiXCR. The sample has around 790,000 distinct CDR3 sequences, 20% to 25% seen once. The sample consisted of PBMCs from blood, taken more than 4 days after vaccination. These receptors were taken from a man aged 50 to 59 who received an inactivated influenza vaccine.

This clonotype was detected only a few times. The rearrangement joins TRBV7-9 to TRBJ1-1; TRBD1 agrees at 8 bases. Looked up from germline, CDR1 is SEHNR and CDR2 is FQNEAQ (reference sequence). The CDR3 is made up of 15 amino acids. The V segment lost 1 base and the J segment 4 bases; nucleotides outside the gene matches: 5. DNA for the CDR3: TGTGCCAGCAGCTTAGGGACAGGGCTGGGCACTGAAGCTTTCTTT. As protein: CASSLGTGLGTEAFF.

This clonotype came up many times. V usage is TRBV7-8 and J usage is TRBJ2-4; D tentatively fits TRBD1 or TRBD2 (6 bases each). The CDR3 contains 17 residues. The V gene's germline CDR1 is SGHVS and CDR2 FQNEAQ. Trimming took 1 base from V and 6 from J, leaving 19 bases between them. CDR3 region: CASSLVGGPGQRNIQYF. CDR3 bases: TGTGCCAGCAGCTTAGTAGGGGGGCCGGGACAAAGAAACATTCAGTACTTC.

This clonotype has only a few counts. The chain joins TRBV5-4 to TRBJ2-2, with 8 bases aligning to TRBD2. The CDR3 has 15 amino acids. CDR1 is SGHNT, CDR2 YYREEE, per germline (reference sequence). V lost 7 bases to trimming and J lost 7 bases; unmatched junction nucleotides: 12. This CDR3 reads CASGVAGISGGELFF. The CDR3 DNA is TGTGCCAGCGGGGTAGCGGGAATCAGCGGCGGGGAGCTGTTTTTT.

In its sample, this clonotype was seen a few times. The chain is built from TRBV18 and TRBJ1-1; D is ambiguous. The V end was cut by 6 bases, the J end by 1 base, with 9 bases between. Germline CDR1 KGHSH, CDR2 LQKENI. CDR3 size: 13 residues. The CDR3 DNA reads as TGTGCCAGCTCGCCATTGTGGAACACTGAAGCTTTCTTT. Its protein is CASSPLWNTEAFF.

The chain links TRBV5-1 to TRBJ2-7; TRBD2 aligns across 14 bases. V lost 4 bases and J lost 3; bases outside the gene matches: 6. There are 16 residues in the CDR3. The germline gives CDR1 SGHRS, CDR2 YFSETQ. The CDR3 is CASSPGLAGGVYEQYF. The CDR3 nucleotides are TGCGCCAGCAGCCCCGGACTAGCGGGAGGAGTCTACGAGCAGTACTTC.

This chain connects TRBV20-1 to TRBJ2-7; TRBD2 is a possible D gene (6 bases). Germline CDR1 and CDR2: DFQATT and SNEGSKA (reference sequence). CDR3 length equals 14 residues. The V end lost 0 bases, the J end lost 2 bases, and 11 bases lay between the germline ends. CDR3 sequence: CSAREGGLTYEQYF. CDR3 in DNA: TGCAGTGCTAGAGAGGGGGGTTTAACCTACGAGCAGTACTTC.

The CDR3 loop reads CASSPGGNSYNEQFF. The CDR3 DNA reads TGCGCCAGCAGCCCCGGGGGCAACTCCTACAATGAGCAGTTCTTC. The chain uses TRBV4-1 and TRBJ2-1; either TRBD1 or TRBD2 may fit D (6 bases each). V shed 4 bases and J shed 0 bases, with 10 bases lying between them. This CDR3 comprises 15 residues. Looked up from germline, CDR1 is MGHRA and CDR2 is YSYEKL.

This clonotype was counted only a few times. V usage is TRBV6-6 and J usage is TRBJ2-3, with D possibly TRBD2 on 6 matching bases. Deletions cut 7 bases from V and 6 bases from J, with 14 bases between. CDR1 and CDR2 from the germline V gene are MNHNY and SVGAGI (reference sequence). The CDR3 loop spans 13 amino acids. CDR3 region: CASIPGGGDTQYF. The CDR3 DNA reads TGTGCCAGCATCCCCGGTGGGGGGGATACGCAGTATTTT.

V is TRBV20-1 and J is TRBJ2-1, with 16 bases aligning to TRBD2. The J segment lost 4 bases and the V segment lost 6 bases, leaving 6 bases of the junction unmatched. The CDR3 has 16 amino acids. Germline V lookup: CDR1 DFQATT, CDR2 SNEGSKA (reference sequence). In DNA form, the CDR3 reads TGCAGTGCCCAAGGGACTAGCGGGAGGGTATACAATGAGCAGTTCTTC. Translated, it gives CSAQGTSGRVYNEQFF.

This clonotype was recorded many times. The chain is built from TRBV11-2 and TRBJ1-1; perhaps TRBD1 as D (5 bases). Germline CDR1 reads SGHAT; CDR2 reads FQNNGV. The CDR3 sequence is 18 residues long. Trimming removed 1 base from V and 4 bases from J, with 22 bases in between. The CDR3 nucleotides read TGTGCCAGCAGCTTAGTCTCAGGTCGGGGGATTTGGGGCACTGAAGCTTTCTTT. This sequence encodes CASSLVSGRGIWGTEAFF.

The rearrangement joins TRBV15 to TRBJ2-7, with TRBD1 matching 10 bases. This CDR3 is built from 15 residues. V shed 0 bases, J shed 5 bases, and the junction held 4 bases outside the gene matches. The germline CDR1 and CDR2 sequences are LNHNV and YYDKDF (reference sequence). The CDR3 DNA sequence: TGTGCCACCAGCAGAGATTTGACAGGGGGCCACGAGCAGTACTTC. It yields the protein CATSRDLTGGHEQYF. The variable domain in full, completed from reference TRBV15 and TRBJ2-7, reads DAMVIQNPRYQVTQFGKPVTLSCSQTLNHNVMYWYQQKSSQAPKLLFHYYDKDFNNEADTPDNFQSRRPNTSFCFLDIRSPGLGDTAMYLCATSRDLTGGHEQYFGPGTRLTVT.

The chain joins TRBV20-1 to TRBJ2-3, with TRBD1 matching 10 bases. This CDR3 contains 16 residues. Looked up from germline, CDR1 is DFQATT and CDR2 is SNEGSKA (reference sequence). The V gene end was trimmed by 0 bases and the J gene end by 4 bases; junction bases not matched to a gene: 7. CDR3 amino acids: CSARDPGTGVSDTQYF. The CDR3 DNA sequence: TGCAGTGCTAGAGATCCCGGGACAGGGGTTTCAGATACGCAGTATTTT.

This sequence joins TRBV12-3 or TRBV12-4 and TRBJ1-2, with D possibly being TRBD1 (5 bases). The V end lost 10 bases, the J end lost 1 base, and 13 bases lay between the germline ends. The CDR3 covers 13 residues. CDR3 region: CAISGGDNYGYTF. The CDR3 DNA sequence: TGTGCCATCTCCGGGGGAGATAACTATGGCTACACCTTC.

The V and J genes are TRBV20-1 and TRBJ2-3; 7 bases fit TRBD2. Looked up from germline, CDR1 is DFQATT and CDR2 is SNEGSKA (reference sequence). V was clipped by 3 bases and J by 8 bases; unmatched bases: 8. This CDR3 is 13 amino acids long. CDR3 loop: CSARAGGIRTQYF. CDR3 DNA: TGCAGTGCTAGGGCCGGGGGGATTCGTACGCAGTATTTT.

The gene calls are TRBV19 and TRBJ2-7; 8 bases map to TRBD1. The CDR3 runs 14 residues. V lost 6 bases and J lost 6; bases outside the gene matches: 10. The germline gives CDR1 LNHDA, CDR2 SQIVND (reference sequence). CDR3 bases: TGTGCCAGTAGCCTATCCAACCAGGGGGCCGAGCAGTACTTC. This translates into CASSLSNQGAEQYF.

V usage is TRBV5-1 and J usage is TRBJ2-5, with D hard to call. Germline values: CDR1 SGHRS, CDR2 YFSETQ. This CDR3 spans 17 amino acids. Trimming stripped 5 bases from V and 0 bases from J, with 20 bases between. CDR3 DNA sequence: TGCGCCAGCAGACTTTACTCGCCTTTCTCCAACCAAGAGACCCAGTACTTC. It translates to CASRLYSPFSNQETQYF.

The V and J genes are TRBV20-1 and TRBJ1-6; D gene uncertain. Germline V gene lookup returns CDR1 DFQATT and CDR2 SNEGSKA (reference sequence). V lost 6 bases and J 0 bases, leaving 12 bases between the germline ends. The CDR3 is made up of 15 amino acids. CDR3 in DNA: TGCAGTGCACCTAGGCGGGACTCCTATAATTCACCCCTCCACTTT. Residues: CSAPRRDSYNSPLHF.

This chain links TRBV5-1 with TRBJ2-7; 8 bases match TRBD1. This CDR3 is built from 14 residues. V lost 6 bases to trimming and J lost 6 bases; unmatched junction nucleotides: 11. Germline CDR1 is SGHRS and CDR2 is YFSETQ. CDR3 region: CASNLGQGKGEQYF. CDR3 DNA sequence: TGCGCCAGCAACCTCGGACAGGGTAAGGGCGAGCAGTACTTC.